This T cell receptor beta chain was profiled in a study of blood T cell repertoires in COVID-19. On the study more broadly: In each case, the material was cDNA or gDNA derived from T cells, B-cell-depleted T cells, or PBMCs.

CDR1 WSHSY and CDR2 SAAADI come from the germline V gene. With V trimmed by 0 bases and J by 6 bases, 2 bases remained unmatched. This CDR3 contains 15 residues. Authors' methods: Estimation of nucleated cell counts was performed using reference gene primer amplification. Libraries were prepared by immunoSEQ multiplex PCR; TCRdb keeps only in-frame clonotypes and omits some of them. V, J and clone size were drawn from that table, and D and trimming were deduced from the DNA. The sample gives approximately 210,000 clones, around 85% of which show up once; 0.78% is in the top ten. This clonotype was sampled from a woman in her sixties or seventies with acute or convalescent COVID-19. The sample comprised peripheral blood. J is TRBJ1-6 and V is TRBV10-2; TRBD1 matches at 7 bases. The CDR3 sequence: CASSESRQGNSPLHF. The CDR3 DNA reads as TGCGCCAGCAGTGAGTCTCGACAGGGTAATTCACCCCTCCACTTT.